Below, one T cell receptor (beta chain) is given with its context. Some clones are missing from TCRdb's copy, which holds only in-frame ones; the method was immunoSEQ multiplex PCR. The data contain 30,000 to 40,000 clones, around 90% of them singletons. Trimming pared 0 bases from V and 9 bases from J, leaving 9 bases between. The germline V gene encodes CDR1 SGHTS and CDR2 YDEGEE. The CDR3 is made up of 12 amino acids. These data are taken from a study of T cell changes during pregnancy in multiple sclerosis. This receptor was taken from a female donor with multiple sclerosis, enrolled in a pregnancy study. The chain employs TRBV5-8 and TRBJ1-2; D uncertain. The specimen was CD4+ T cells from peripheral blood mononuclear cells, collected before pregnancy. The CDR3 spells CASSLGEASYTF. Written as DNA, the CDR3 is TGTGCCAGCAGCTTGGGGGAGGCGAGCTACACCTTC.